This T cell receptor (beta chain) was sequenced for a study of CD8 T cells in Susac syndrome. It was with random hexamers that roughly 0.45 to 1 ug RNA was reverse transcribed. Amplification of TCR beta CDR3 spanned 54 Vbeta and 13 Jbeta via immunoSEQ multiplex PCR. TCRdb ran MiXCR on the immunoSEQ multiplex PCR reads and lists one entry per CDR3 protein. Seen here are around 200,000 distinct CDR3 sequences, approximately 95% observed once, and the top ten hold 0.07% to 0.095%. This clonotype was seen once. The CDR3 length is 12 residues. Trimming removed 7 bases from V and 8 bases from J, with 11 bases in between. Germline V gene sequence: CDR1 SNHLY, CDR2 FYNNEI. Isolation of CD8+ and CD4+ T cells was performed negatively, whereas enrichment of TEMRA cells was done by FACS.

J is TRBJ1-4 and V is TRBV2; D is undetermined. The sequencing input was CD4+ T cells from PBMCs. This TCR was sampled from a human donor with multiple sclerosis. Here the CDR3 reads CASKRSGEKLFF. In DNA, the CDR3 is TGTGCCAGCAAAAGGTCCGGGGAAAAACTGTTTTTT.